The rows below give T cell receptor beta chains drawn from one sample of a study of blood T cell repertoires in COVID-19. Method: immunoSEQ multiplex PCR; TCRdb's copy keeps in-frame clones and lacks some. Of about 190,000 clones detected, more than 70% appear once; the ten largest clones hold about 2.8%. Material: peripheral blood. These receptors were collected from a woman aged 80 or over with active or convalescent COVID-19. CDR3s include the opening cysteine and the closing phenylalanine or tryptophan. Each record gives: clone size, V gene, D gene, J gene, CDR3 DNA, CDR3 protein. The D gene is left open where the match is weak. Clone size is stated in some rows and not others, as once, few, many or a class when expanded.

-	TRBV6-4	TRBD1	TRBJ2-3	TGTGCCAGCAGTGACTCTTGGGACAGGGGTGTGGATACGCAGTATTTT	CASSDSWDRGVDTQYF
-	TRBV11-2	-	TRBJ1-1	TGTGCCAGCACCACATTTGACATCACTGAAGCTTTCTTT	CASTTFDITEAFF
-	TRBV29-1	-	TRBJ1-4	TGCAGCGTTGCACTTGGGCCAGGGGAGAATGAAAAACTGTTTTTT	CSVALGPGENEKLFF
-	TRBV6-5	-	TRBJ1-5	TGTGCCAGCAGTTACGGCCGGGTTGGTAATCAGCCCCAGCATTTT	CASSYGRVGNQPQHF
-	TRBV6-5	-	TRBJ2-7	TGTGCCAGCAGTTACTCCCCCAGGGCCGGATACGAGCAGTACTTC	CASSYSPRAGYEQYF
few	TRBV4-1	-	TRBJ1-4	TGCGCCAGCAGCCAAGATGGAGGTCTCTTTAGGGAAAAACTGTTTTTT	CASSQDGGLFREKLFF
-	TRBV24-1	TRBD1	TRBJ2-5	TGTGCCACCAGGGGAAAAGGGACAGCCCAAGAGACCCAGTACTTC	CATRGKGTAQETQYF
-	TRBV18	-	TRBJ1-6	TGTGCCAGCTCACTCCGACAGGAACTTAATTCACCCCTCCACTTT	CASSLRQELNSPLHF
-	TRBV5-4	TRBD1	TRBJ1-1	TGTGCCAGCAGCTCTACGGACAGGGGTGCTGAAGCTTTCTTT	CASSSTDRGAEAFF
-	TRBV5-1	TRBD1	TRBJ2-7	TGCGCCAGCAGCCCGGGACAGGGGTCGGTGAAGGAGCAGTACTTC	CASSPGQGSVKEQYF
-	TRBV7-9	-	TRBJ2-5	TGTGCCAGCAGCTTCTTGGCCTTACGAGAGACCCAGTACTTC	CASSFLALRETQYF
-	TRBV28	-	TRBJ1-5	TGTGCCAGCAGCGAACAGGGCAGGCCCAATCAGCCCCAGCATTTT	CASSEQGRPNQPQHF
-	TRBV12-3/TRBV12-4	-	TRBJ1-6	TGTGCCAGCAGGGGCCATGGTAATTCACCCCTCCACTTT	CASRGHGNSPLHF
-	TRBV19	TRBD1	TRBJ2-1	TGTGCCACTAAACCGGGACAGGGATACAATGAGCAGTTCTTC	CATKPGQGYNEQFF
-	TRBV4-2	-	TRBJ1-6	TGTGCCAGCAGCCAAGATCTCGGCGGAGATCGGAATTCACCCCTCCACTTT	CASSQDLGGDRNSPLHF
-	TRBV12-3/TRBV12-4	-	TRBJ2-5	TGTGCCAGCAGTTTATTAGACCAAGAGACCCAGTACTTC	CASSLLDQETQYF
-	TRBV13	-	TRBJ2-7	TGTGCCAGCAGCTCCAGGGTTTCTCCCAGCTCCTACGAGCAGTACTTC	CASSSRVSPSSYEQYF
-	TRBV19	-	TRBJ2-7	TGTGCCAGTAGTACCACCGGGGGAGAGCAGTACTTC	CASSTTGGEQYF
-	TRBV28	TRBD1	TRBJ2-1	TGTGCCAGCAGTCCACTTGGACAGGGAGCGCATGAGCAGTTCTTC	CASSPLGQGAHEQFF
-	TRBV3-1/TRBV3-2	-	TRBJ2-7	TGTGCCAGCAGCCACGGGGGACCCTACGAGCAGTACTTC	CASSHGGPYEQYF
-	TRBV11-3	TRBD2	TRBJ2-1	TGTGCCAGCAGCTTTCAGACTAGCGGGGGCCCGGGTGAGCAGTTCTTC	CASSFQTSGGPGEQFF
-	TRBV5-3	TRBD2	TRBJ2-3	TGTGCCAGAAGCTTAGGACTAGCCGACTCCACAGATACGCAGTATTTT	CARSLGLADSTDTQYF
-	TRBV7-8	-	TRBJ1-2	TGTGCCAGCAGCTTAGAGGCAGGGGTCTATGGCTACACCTTC	CASSLEAGVYGYTF
-	TRBV19	-	TRBJ2-7	TGTGCCAGTAGTGCGACGGGCTCCTACGAGCAGTACTTC	CASSATGSYEQYF
-	TRBV5-1	-	TRBJ2-2	TGCGCCAGCAGCTTGGAGAGGCCGAACACCGGGGAGCTGTTTTTT	CASSLERPNTGELFF
once	TRBV2	-	TRBJ2-3	TGTGCCAGCAGTGAAGGGGCTGGAGATACGCAGTATTTT	CASSEGAGDTQYF
-	TRBV28	-	TRBJ1-2	TGTGCCAGCAGTTTTGGGGCAGGGATCCTATATGGCTACACCTTC	CASSFGAGILYGYTF
-	TRBV28	-	TRBJ1-4	TGTGCCAGCAGTTTAGCGGGAGGACGGGCAACTAATGAAAAACTGTTTTTT	CASSLAGGRATNEKLFF
few	TRBV5-1	TRBD1	TRBJ2-7	TGCGCCAGCAGCTTTGAGGGGGCTGGTTACGAGCAGTACTTC	CASSFEGAGYEQYF
-	TRBV6-4	-	TRBJ1-6	TGTGCCAGCAGTGCCGGGACACCCAATTCACCCCTCCACTTT	CASSAGTPNSPLHF
-	TRBV18	-	TRBJ1-3	TGTGCCAGCTCACCAGCGGTTGTGAGCTCCGGAAACACCATATATTTT	CASSPAVVSSGNTIYF
-	TRBV7-3	-	TRBJ1-2	TGTGCCAGCAGCTTATCTGGGGCTTCGGCCGGCTACACCTTC	CASSLSGASAGYTF
-	TRBV5-4	TRBD2	TRBJ2-3	TGTGCCAGCAGCTTTGGAGCGGGGGGAAACACAGATACGCAGTATTTT	CASSFGAGGNTDTQYF
-	TRBV6-2/TRBV6-3	-	TRBJ2-7	TGTGCCAGCAGTTACTCTAGCAGGGGATACGAGCAGTACTTC	CASSYSSRGYEQYF
-	TRBV6-6	-	TRBJ2-6	TGTGCCAGCAGTCCCACCGGGACAGGGGCCAACGTCCTGACTTTC	CASSPTGTGANVLTF
-	TRBV4-1	-	TRBJ1-3	TGCGCCAGCAGCCAAGGGCAGAGTCCAGGCTCTGGAAACACCATATATTTT	CASSQGQSPGSGNTIYF
-	TRBV11-2	-	TRBJ1-1	TGTGCCAGCAGCCCTAGAATGAACACTGAAGCTTTCTTT	CASSPRMNTEAFF
once	TRBV5-4	TRBD1	TRBJ1-1	TGTGCCAGCAGCTCTAAGGGGGCGAGTGACACTGAAGCTTTCTTT	CASSSKGASDTEAFF
-	TRBV19	TRBD1	TRBJ1-4	TGTGCCAGTAGTCCCGGACAGGGTACGGAAAAACTGTTTTTT	CASSPGQGTEKLFF
-	TRBV7-6	-	TRBJ2-7	TGTGCCAGCAGCGGAAACTCAGGCGCCTACGAGCAGTACTTC	CASSGNSGAYEQYF
-	TRBV6-5	-	TRBJ2-3	TGTGCCAGCAGTTACGGGGCGGGGAGCACAGATACGCAGTATTTT	CASSYGAGSTDTQYF
-	TRBV7-9	-	TRBJ1-2	TGTGCCAGCAGCGGGGGAGGGACCTTCTATGGCTACACCTTC	CASSGGGTFYGYTF
-	TRBV9	-	TRBJ1-1	TGTGCCAGCAGCCCCAGAGAGGTCACTGAAGCTTTCTTT	CASSPREVTEAFF
once	TRBV10-1	-	TRBJ2-3	TGCGCCAGCAGTGACGGAGGGGCCCACCTCCCAGATACGCAGTATTTT	CASSDGGAHLPDTQYF
-	TRBV9	-	TRBJ2-7	TGTGCCAGCAGCCCCGGAGAGGGGGGGCGCGAGCAGTACTTC	CASSPGEGGREQYF
-	TRBV3-1/TRBV3-2	TRBD2	TRBJ2-5	TGTGCCAGCAGCCCTCGAGCGGGAACCCAAGAGACCCAGTACTTC	CASSPRAGTQETQYF
-	TRBV5-4	-	TRBJ1-1	TGTGCCAGCAGCCCCCGGAACACTGAAGCTTTCTTT	CASSPRNTEAFF
-	TRBV6-5	-	TRBJ1-2	TGTGCCAGCAGTAGGGGTTATCCAGGGTATGGCTACACCTTC	CASSRGYPGYGYTF
-	TRBV4-2	TRBD1	TRBJ2-7	TGTGCCAGCAGCCAAGAGTGGGACAGTTACGAGCAGTACTTC	CASSQEWDSYEQYF
-	TRBV6-5	TRBD2	TRBJ2-5	TGTGCCAGCAGTTACTTCAGCGGGGACCAAGAGACCCAGTACTTC	CASSYFSGDQETQYF
-	TRBV7-2	-	TRBJ2-3	TGTGCCAGCAGCTGGGCCCATAGCACAGATACGCAGTATTTT	CASSWAHSTDTQYF
-	TRBV27	-	TRBJ1-2	TGTGCCAGCAGTTTCAGGGGTAACTATGGCTACACCTTC	CASSFRGNYGYTF
-	TRBV29-1	-	TRBJ2-1	TGCAGCGTTGTTGAGCGGTGGAATGAGCAGTTCTTC	CSVVERWNEQFF